Below are 5 T cell receptor beta chains sequenced from a single sample in a study of blood T cell repertoires in COVID-19. This table comes from immunoSEQ multiplex PCR, and its TCRdb copy is limited to in-frame clones, with some not included. The sample shows roughly 500,000 clones, 88% of them seen only once. Sequencing was done on a sample of PBMCs or T cells enriched from blood (not recorded which). All receptors come from a woman aged 40 to 50 who had recovered from COVID-19.

CDR3 region: CASSPAGKGNEKLFF. CDR3 sequence (DNA): TGTGCCAGCAGCCCCGCGGGGAAGGGTAATGAAAAACTGTTTTTT. The V gene is TRBV11-3, the J gene TRBJ1-4; D unresolved. CDR1 is SGHNT and CDR2 is YENEEA in the germline V gene. The CDR3 consists of 15 residues. The ends were cut back, 5 bases at V and 4 bases at J, with 14 bases in the middle.

The genes are TRBV3-1 (or the pseudogene TRBV3-2) and TRBJ2-7, with D unclear. V was cut by 4 bases and J by 0 bases, with 13 bases left in between. The CDR3 runs to 15 residues. The V gene's germline CDR1 is LGHDT and CDR2 YNNKEL (reference sequence). The CDR3 nucleotides read TGTGCCAGCAGCCCCCGGTCAGGAAGCTCCTACGAGCAGTACTTC. This gives the protein CASSPRSGSSYEQYF.

The chain links TRBV3-1 (or the pseudogene TRBV3-2) to TRBJ1-2; the match to TRBD1 covers 9 bases. The CDR3 is made up of 15 amino acids. V trimming: 0 bases; J trimming: 6 bases; junction bases outside the gene matches: 5. Germline CDR1 reads LGHDT; CDR2 reads YNNKEL (reference sequence). CDR3 sequence: CASSQDDGTGNGYTF. In DNA form, the CDR3 reads TGTGCCAGCAGCCAAGATGACGGGACAGGGAATGGCTACACCTTC.

The chain combines TRBV18 with TRBJ1-1; 10 bases map to TRBD1. Germline CDR1 and CDR2: KGHSH and LQKENI. This CDR3 spans 16 amino acids. J was trimmed by 3 bases and V by 3 bases; bases with no gene match: 7. CDR3 DNA: TGTGCCAGCTCACCTTCAAGGACAGGGGGTCACACTGAAGCTTTCTTT. It is translated as CASSPSRTGGHTEAFF.

This sequence joins TRBV27 and TRBJ1-5; TRBD1 matches at 8 bases. The CDR3 runs to 20 residues. Per the germline V gene, CDR1 is MNHEY and CDR2 is SMNVEV (reference sequence). J was trimmed by 2 bases and V by 5 bases; bases with no gene match: 20. The CDR3 coding sequence is TGTGCCAGCAGTAGGGGTTTCGCGTTTTCAGGGGGCTGGGGCAATCAGCCCCAGCATTTT. The encoded protein is CASSRGFAFSGGWGNQPQHF.